The TCR beta chain described here comes from a study of blood T cell repertoires in COVID-19. Turning to the study itself: Material from acute and convalescent COVID-19 was sourced from the United States, Italy and Spain. Nucleic acid was either cDNA or gDNA, and it came from T cells, B-cell-depleted T cells, or PBMCs.

As originally analysed: Scientists estimated how many nucleated cells there were by amplifying reference gene primers. Profiling relied on immunoSEQ multiplex PCR, and the TCRdb table lists in-frame clones only, not all of them. V, J and clone size were drawn from that table, and D and trimming were deduced from the DNA. The sample consists of some 180,000 clones, approximately 87% of them appearing once. This clonotype originated in a man in his 70s with active or convalescent COVID-19. Sequencing was done on a sample of peripheral blood.

The CDR3 region has the DNA TGTGCCAGCAGTCTTTTCGGGAATTCACCCCTCCACTTT. As protein: CASSLFGNSPLHF. V and J are TRBV6-2 or TRBV6-3 and TRBJ1-6; D not resolved. With 5 bases removed from V and 7 bases from J, the gap between germline ends came to 9 bases. CDR3 size: 13 residues. Germline values: CDR1 MNHEY, CDR2 SVGEGT.